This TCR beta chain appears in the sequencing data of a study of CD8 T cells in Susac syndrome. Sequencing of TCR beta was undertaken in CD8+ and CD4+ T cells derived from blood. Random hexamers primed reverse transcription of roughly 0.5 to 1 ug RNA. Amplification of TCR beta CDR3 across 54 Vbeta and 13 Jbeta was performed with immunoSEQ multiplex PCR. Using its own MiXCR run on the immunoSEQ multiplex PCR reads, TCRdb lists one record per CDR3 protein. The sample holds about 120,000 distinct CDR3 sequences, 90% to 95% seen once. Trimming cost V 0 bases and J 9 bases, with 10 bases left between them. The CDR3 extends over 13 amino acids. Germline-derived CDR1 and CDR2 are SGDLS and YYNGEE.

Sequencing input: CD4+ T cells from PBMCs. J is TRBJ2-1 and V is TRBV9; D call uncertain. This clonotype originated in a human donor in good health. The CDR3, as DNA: TGTGCCAGCAGCGTAGAAGTACGCGGTGAGCAGTTCTTC. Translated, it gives CASSVEVRGEQFF.